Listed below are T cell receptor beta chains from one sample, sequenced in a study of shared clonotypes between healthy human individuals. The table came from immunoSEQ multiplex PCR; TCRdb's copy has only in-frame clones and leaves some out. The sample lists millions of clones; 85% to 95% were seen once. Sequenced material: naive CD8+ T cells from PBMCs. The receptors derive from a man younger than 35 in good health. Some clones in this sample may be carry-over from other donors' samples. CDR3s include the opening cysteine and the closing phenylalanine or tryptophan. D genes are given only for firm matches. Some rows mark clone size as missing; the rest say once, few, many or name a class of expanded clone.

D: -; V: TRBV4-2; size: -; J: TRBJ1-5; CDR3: CASSQGRGNQPQHF; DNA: TGTGCCAGCAGCCAAGGTCGGGGCAATCAGCCCCAGCATTTT
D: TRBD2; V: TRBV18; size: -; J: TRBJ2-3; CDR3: CASALTGGYTDTQYF; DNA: TGTGCCAGCGCCCTGACGGGGGGATACACAGATACGCAGTATTTT
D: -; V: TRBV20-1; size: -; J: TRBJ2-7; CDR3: CSATDRYEQYF; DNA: TGCAGTGCTACTGACAGATACGAGCAGTACTTC
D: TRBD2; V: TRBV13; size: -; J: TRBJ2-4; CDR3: CASSFSAGGENIQYF; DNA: TGTGCCAGCAGCTTCTCAGCGGGAGGCGAAAACATTCAGTACTTC
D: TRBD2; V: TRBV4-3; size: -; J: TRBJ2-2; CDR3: CASSPGLAGVYAGELFF; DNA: TGCGCCAGCAGCCCGGGACTAGCGGGAGTTTATGCCGGGGAGCTGTTTTTT
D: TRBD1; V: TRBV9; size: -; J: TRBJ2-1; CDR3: CASSPNRTGALLGNEQFF; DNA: TGTGCCAGCAGCCCAAACCGGACAGGCGCTCTGTTGGGGAATGAGCAGTTCTTC
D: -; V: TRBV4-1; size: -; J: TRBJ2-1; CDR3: CASSPSLPINEQFF; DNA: TGCGCCAGCAGCCCGTCGCTTCCAATCAATGAGCAGTTCTTC
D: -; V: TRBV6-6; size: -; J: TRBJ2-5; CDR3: CASSYSRDSRETQYF; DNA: TGTGCCAGCAGTTACTCCCGGGACTCCCGAGAGACCCAGTACTTC
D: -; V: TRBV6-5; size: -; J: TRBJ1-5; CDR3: CASGVGIQPQHF; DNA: TGTGCCAGCGGTGTCGGGATCCAGCCCCAGCATTTT
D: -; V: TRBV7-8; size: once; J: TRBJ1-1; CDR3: CASSLKPGFEAFF; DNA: TGTGCCAGCAGCTTAAAGCCCGGGTTTGAAGCTTTCTTT